Sequencing of this TCR beta chain was carried out in a study of cytomegalovirus exposure and HLA in healthy donors. General study points: Several of the most significant clusters appeared linked to common viral pathogens, based on a later analysis. What a later analysis reportedly showed was that an Asian-associated ancestry cluster had fewer N-insertions than the approximately 700-donor mean. Upon later analysis, TCR association rates were observed to vary by HLA locus, being highest for DRB1 and lowest for HLA-C.

This clone was seen only once. Its antigen is not known. The CDR3 is made up of 14 amino acids. V was pared by 6 bases and J by 3 bases, with 8 bases of the junction left unmatched. The germline CDR1 and CDR2 sequences are LNHDA and SQIVND (reference sequence). A multiplex PCR was run with 60 Vbeta primers and 13 Jbeta primers. Only in-frame clones appear in the TCRdb table, and some are missing; sequencing was by immunoSEQ multiplex PCR. The repertoire has 200,000 to 250,000 clones, 65% to 90% of them found once; the top ten carry about 1.4%. These donors, healthy bone marrow donors, were studied. The receptor's source is a girl between 5 and 17 years old in good health and CMV-seronegative. Sequenced material: PBMCs. The J gene is TRBJ2-7, the V gene TRBV19; 7 bases fit TRBD1. The CDR3 is CASSIPGQIYEQYF. CDR3 nucleotide sequence: TGTGCCAGTAGCATACCGGGACAGATCTACGAGCAGTACTTC.